This passage covers 19 T cell receptor beta chains from one sample sequenced in a study of control samples from healthy donors and cancer patients. The protocol was immunoSEQ multiplex PCR, while the TCRdb copy is restricted to in-frame clones and leaves out a portion. The sample records 52,000 or so clones, around 94% being singletons. The specimen sequenced was blood. These receptors all come from a man aged 25 to 45 in good health.

This chain connects TRBV12-3 or TRBV12-4 to TRBJ1-4; maybe TRBD1 (5 bases). The CDR3 runs to 12 residues. Trimming removed 8 bases from V and 8 bases from J, with 12 bases in between. Here the CDR3 DNA reads TGTGCCAGCGGGCAGGGCCGGGAAAAACTGTTTTTT. Its translation is CASGQGREKLFF.

The chain carries TRBV5-5 and TRBJ1-1, with D unclear. In germline, CDR1 is SGHKS, CDR2 YYEKEE (reference sequence). Trimming stripped 1 base from V and 7 bases from J, with 11 bases between. This CDR3 contains 13 residues. CDR3 in DNA: TGTGCCAGCAGCTTGAGGACTGTTGATGAAGCTTTCTTT. Amino acids: CASSLRTVDEAFF.

This clone was picked up one time. The chain combines TRBV19 with TRBJ2-7; no clear D. Trimming took off 1 base at V and 4 bases at J, with 5 bases between the two ends. Germline lookup yields CDR1 LNHDA and CDR2 SQIVND (reference sequence). This CDR3 has 12 amino acids. In DNA, the CDR3 is TGTGCCAGTAGTATAGGAGTTTACGAGCAGTACTTC. It translates to CASSIGVYEQYF.

The rearrangement uses TRBV7-2 and TRBJ2-1; 7 bases align to TRBD2. CDR1 and CDR2 from the germline V gene are SGHTA and FQGNSA. The CDR3 is 14 residues long. Germline trimming cut 5 bases from V and 2 bases from J; bases unmatched to any gene: 3. The CDR3 sequence: CASSVGGAYNEQFF. The CDR3 region has the DNA TGTGCCAGCAGCGTGGGGGGGGCCTACAATGAGCAGTTCTTC.

This chain uses TRBV6-2 or TRBV6-3 with TRBJ2-2; D possibly corresponds to TRBD1 (5 bases). The CDR3 is made up of 12 amino acids. Germline CDR1 MNHEY, CDR2 SVGEGT. The V end lost 5 bases, the J end lost 6 bases, and 7 bases lay between the germline ends. The CDR3 DNA is TGTGCCAGCAGTCAGGGTCCCGGGGAGCTGTTTTTT. It specifies CASSQGPGELFF.

This clone was found once. The DNA for the CDR3 is TGTGCCAGCAGCTGGAGCGGGGCAGGGAGGGATACGCAGTATTTT. Residues: CASSWSGAGRDTQYF. The gene calls are TRBV5-6 and TRBJ2-3; TRBD2 matches at 7 bases. The V gene end was trimmed by 3 bases and the J gene end by 6 bases; junction bases not matched to a gene: 10. CDR1 is SGHDT and CDR2 is YYEEEE in the germline V gene. This CDR3 has 15 residues.

The chain employs TRBV5-1 and TRBJ1-4, with TRBD1 identical over 7 bases. From germline, CDR1 is SGHRS and CDR2 YFSETQ. This CDR3 region has 15 residues. Losses at the gene ends were 4 bases for V and 3 bases for J; bases not matched to a gene: 6. In DNA, the CDR3 is TGCGCCAGCAGCGGTCAGACAGGGTCTAATGAAAAACTGTTTTTT. The encoded protein is CASSGQTGSNEKLFF.

This clone was seen only once. J is TRBJ1-2 and V is TRBV7-9, with D maybe TRBD1 (5 bases). Germline CDR1 and CDR2: SEHNR and FQNEAQ (reference sequence). The CDR3 is 14 amino acids. Deletions cut 5 bases from V and 6 bases from J, with 16 bases between. CDR3 loop: CASSLGTSGDGYTF. CDR3 in DNA: TGTGCCAGCAGCCTCGGGACCTCGGGGGATGGCTACACCTTC.

The rearrangement uses TRBV29-1 and TRBJ2-1; the D call may be TRBD1 or TRBD2 (5 bases each). Germline CDR1 SQVTM, CDR2 ANQGSEA. The CDR3 spans 10 residues. Trimming cost V 5 bases and J 16 bases, with 15 bases left between them. The CDR3 here is CSVSQDFPFF. The CDR3 coding sequence is TGCAGCGTTTCACAGGACTTCCCCTTCTTC.

V and J are TRBV5-6 and TRBJ1-2; D may be TRBD1 (5 bases). CDR1 is SGHDT, CDR2 YYEEEE, per germline. CDR3 length: 15 amino acids. V lost 2 bases and J lost 3, with 14 bases in between. The CDR3 DNA sequence: TGTGCCAGCAGCTTTGGCCCCAGGGATCACTATGGCTACACCTTC. It encodes CASSFGPRDHYGYTF.

The genes are TRBV18 and TRBJ2-7, with 9 bases lining up with TRBD1. Losses at the gene ends were 6 bases for V and 6 bases for J; bases not matched to a gene: 9. CDR1 and CDR2 (germline): KGHSH, LQKENI. This CDR3 is 14 amino acids long. As DNA, the CDR3 is TGTGCCAGCTCGACCGGGACAGGGCCGATCGAGCAGTACTTC. Translation: CASSTGTGPIEQYF.

CDR3 DNA sequence: TGCGCCAGCAGCCATTATCCGGGACTAGCGCCACTTTTAAGCTCCTACAATGAGCAGTTCTTC. This codes for CASSHYPGLAPLLSSYNEQFF. The chain couples TRBV4-3 to TRBJ2-1; 10 bases map to TRBD2. V lost 3 bases to trimming and J lost 0 bases; unmatched junction nucleotides: 17. Germline loops: CDR1 LGHNA, CDR2 YSLEER. The CDR3 contains 21 residues.

The chain uses TRBV7-2 and TRBJ2-6; D possibly corresponds to TRBD1 (5 bases). Germline CDR1 SGHTA, CDR2 FQGNSA. Trimming removed 3 bases at V and 4 bases at J, with 7 bases between. CDR3 length: 14 amino acids. This chain's CDR3 is CASSFNRGANVLTF. For the CDR3, the DNA is TGTGCCAGCAGCTTCAACAGGGGGGCCAACGTCCTGACTTTC.

This chain links TRBV28 with TRBJ2-7, with TRBD1 identical over 8 bases. CDR3 length equals 16 residues. CDR1 is MDHEN, CDR2 SYDVKM, per germline. The ends lost 2 bases at V and 3 bases at J; junction bases unmatched: 9. CDR3 region: CASSLIGQGPFYEQYF. CDR3 DNA sequence: TGTGCCAGCAGTTTAATCGGACAGGGACCATTCTACGAGCAGTACTTC.

This rearrangement joins TRBV28 to TRBJ1-6; D is ambiguous. The length of the CDR3 is 17 residues. V was pared by 7 bases and J by 10 bases, with 26 bases between. CDR1 is MDHEN and CDR2 is SYDVKM in the germline V gene. CDR3 DNA: TGTGCCAGCACCTCAACTTGGCTTACCACTGTGGGGTCACCCCTCCACTTT. It translates to CASTSTWLTTVGSPLHF. The full variable domain, with the rest looked up from reference TRBV28 and TRBJ1-6, is DVKVTQSSRYLVKRTGEKVFLECVQDMDHENMFWYRQDPGLGLRLIYFSYDVKMKEKGDIPEGYSVSREKKERFSLILESASTNQTSMYLCASTSTWLTTVGSPLHFGNGTRLTVT.

The chain has TRBV29-1 and TRBJ2-7, with 7 bases identical to TRBD1. The germline CDR1 and CDR2 sequences are SQVTM and ANQGSEA. This CDR3 contains 15 residues. The V gene end was trimmed by 6 bases and the J gene end by 2 bases; junction bases not matched to a gene: 13. The CDR3 protein is CSVSAFRQGAYEQYF. The CDR3 bases are TGCAGCGTGTCGGCGTTCAGACAGGGAGCCTACGAGCAGTACTTC.

The chain couples TRBV4-1 to TRBJ2-7; the D is unclear. CDR1 is MGHRA, CDR2 YSYEKL, per germline. The V end was cut by 0 bases, the J end by 0 bases, with 12 bases between. CDR3 length: 16 amino acids. Here the CDR3 DNA reads TGCGCCAGCAGCCAAGATAGGCCAATAGCCTCCTACGAGCAGTACTTC. It yields the protein CASSQDRPIASYEQYF.

V usage is TRBV7-9 and J usage is TRBJ1-4; D may be TRBD1 (6 bases). The CDR3 is 15 residues long. V was pared by 5 bases and J by 4 bases, with 14 bases between. Germline CDR1 SEHNR, CDR2 FQNEAQ (reference sequence). The CDR3 DNA sequence: TGTGCCAGCAGCCATATACAGGGTGGTAATGAAAAACTGTTTTTT. The encoded protein is CASSHIQGGNEKLFF.

The chain combines TRBV13 with TRBJ2-1; D remains unclear. The CDR3 is 14 amino acids. Germline V gene lookup returns CDR1 PRHDT and CDR2 FYEKMQ (reference sequence). V was cut by 1 base and J by 4 bases, with 8 bases left in between. The CDR3 spells CASSLVVSYNEQFF. CDR3 nucleotide sequence: TGTGCCAGCAGCTTAGTCGTCAGTTACAATGAGCAGTTCTTC.